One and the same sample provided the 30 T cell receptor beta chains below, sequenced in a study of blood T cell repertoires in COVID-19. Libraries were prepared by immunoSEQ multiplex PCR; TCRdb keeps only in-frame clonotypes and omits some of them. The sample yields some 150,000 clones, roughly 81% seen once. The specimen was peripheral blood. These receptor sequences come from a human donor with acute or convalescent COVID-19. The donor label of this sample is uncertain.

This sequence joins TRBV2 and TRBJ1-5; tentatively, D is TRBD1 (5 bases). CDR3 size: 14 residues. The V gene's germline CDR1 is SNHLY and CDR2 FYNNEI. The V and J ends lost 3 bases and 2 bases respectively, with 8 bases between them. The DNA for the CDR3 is TGTGCCAGCAGTGACCAGGGTGGCAATCAGCCCCAGCATTTT. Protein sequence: CASSDQGGNQPQHF.

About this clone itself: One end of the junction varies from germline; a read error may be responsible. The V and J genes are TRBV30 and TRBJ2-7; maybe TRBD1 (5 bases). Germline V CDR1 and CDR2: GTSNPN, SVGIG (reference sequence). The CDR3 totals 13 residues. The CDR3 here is CAWSAQQGGNVWF. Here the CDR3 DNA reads TGTGCCTGGAGTGCGCAGCAGGGTGGTAATGTGTGGTTC.

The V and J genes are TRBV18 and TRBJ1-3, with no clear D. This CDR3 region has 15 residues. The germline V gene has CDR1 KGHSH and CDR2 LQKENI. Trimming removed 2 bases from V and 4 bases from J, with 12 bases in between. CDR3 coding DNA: TGTGCCAGCTCACCATCGGGGTCTACAGGAAACACCATATATTTT. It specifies CASSPSGSTGNTIYF. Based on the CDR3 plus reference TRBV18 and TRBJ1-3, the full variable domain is NAGVMQNPRHLVRRRGQEARLRCSPMKGHSHVYWYRQLPEEGLKFMVYLQKENIIDESGMPKERFSAEFPKEGPSILRIQQVVRGDSAAYFCASSPSGSTGNTIYFGEGSWLTVV.

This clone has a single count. This chain's CDR3 is CASSQDHHPPGVAGGPFF. The CDR3, as DNA: TGCGCCAGCAGCCAAGATCATCATCCCCCGGGGGTAGCGGGAGGGCCGTTCTTC. This chain links TRBV4-3 with TRBJ2-1; TRBD2 aligns across 11 bases. Per the germline V gene, CDR1 is LGHNA and CDR2 is YSLEER. Trimming at V came to 0 bases and at J to 15 bases, leaving 19 bases not matched to a gene. This CDR3 contains 18 residues.

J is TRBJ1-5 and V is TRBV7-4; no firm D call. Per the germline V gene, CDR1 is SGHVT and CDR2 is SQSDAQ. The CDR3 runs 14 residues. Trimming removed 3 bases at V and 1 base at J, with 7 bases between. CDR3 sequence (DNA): TGTGCCAGCAGCTTCTCAGTGAGCAATCAGCCCCAGCATTTT. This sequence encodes CASSFSVSNQPQHF.

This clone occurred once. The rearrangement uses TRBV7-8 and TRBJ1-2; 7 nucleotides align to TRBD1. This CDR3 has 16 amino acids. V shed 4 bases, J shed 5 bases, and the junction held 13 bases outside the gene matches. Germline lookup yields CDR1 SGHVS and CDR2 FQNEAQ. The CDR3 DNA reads TGTGCCAGCAGCTCCCGACCGGGACAGCCTCTTTATGGCTACACCTTC. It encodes CASSSRPGQPLYGYTF.

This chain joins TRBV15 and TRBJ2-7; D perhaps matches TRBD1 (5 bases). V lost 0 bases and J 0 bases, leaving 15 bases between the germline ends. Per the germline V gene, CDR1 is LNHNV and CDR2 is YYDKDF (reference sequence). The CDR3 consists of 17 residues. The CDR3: CATSRDPRGKSSYEQYF. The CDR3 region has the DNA TGTGCCACCAGCAGAGATCCAAGGGGTAAAAGCTCCTACGAGCAGTACTTC.

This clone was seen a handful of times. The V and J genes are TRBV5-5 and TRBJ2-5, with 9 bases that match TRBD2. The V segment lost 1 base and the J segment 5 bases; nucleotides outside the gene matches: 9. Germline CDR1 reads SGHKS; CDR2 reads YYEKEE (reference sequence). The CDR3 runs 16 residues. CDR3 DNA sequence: TGTGCCAGCAGCTTGCCATCCCCTAGCGGGATGGAGACCCAGTACTTC. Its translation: CASSLPSPSGMETQYF.

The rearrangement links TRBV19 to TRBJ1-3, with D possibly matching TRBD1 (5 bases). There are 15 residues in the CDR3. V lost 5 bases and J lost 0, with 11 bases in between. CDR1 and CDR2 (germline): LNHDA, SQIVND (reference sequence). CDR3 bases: TGTGCCAGTAGTCCCAGGGCCTACTCTGGAAACACCATATATTTT. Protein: CASSPRAYSGNTIYF.

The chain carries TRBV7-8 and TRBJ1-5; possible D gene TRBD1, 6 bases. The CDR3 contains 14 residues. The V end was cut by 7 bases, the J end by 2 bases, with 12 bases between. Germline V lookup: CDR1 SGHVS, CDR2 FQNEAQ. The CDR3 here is CASNLQGGNQPQHF. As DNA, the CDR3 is TGTGCCAGCAACCTACAGGGAGGCAATCAGCCCCAGCATTTT.

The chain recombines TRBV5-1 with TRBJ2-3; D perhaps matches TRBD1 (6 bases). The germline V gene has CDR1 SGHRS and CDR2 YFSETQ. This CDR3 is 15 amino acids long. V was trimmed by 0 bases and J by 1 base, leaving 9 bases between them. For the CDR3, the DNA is TGCGCCAGCAGCTTGGGTGGACAGCGCACAGATACGCAGTATTTT. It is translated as CASSLGGQRTDTQYF.

The CDR3 coding sequence is TGTGCCAGCAAAGTGGACAGGGGTGGCAATCAGCCCCAGCATTTT. As protein: CASKVDRGGNQPQHF. This rearrangement joins TRBV27 to TRBJ1-5; 9 nucleotides line up with TRBD1. Trimming at V came to 7 bases and at J to 2 bases, leaving 6 bases not matched to a gene. In germline, CDR1 is MNHEY, CDR2 SMNVEV (reference sequence). This CDR3 is built from 15 residues.

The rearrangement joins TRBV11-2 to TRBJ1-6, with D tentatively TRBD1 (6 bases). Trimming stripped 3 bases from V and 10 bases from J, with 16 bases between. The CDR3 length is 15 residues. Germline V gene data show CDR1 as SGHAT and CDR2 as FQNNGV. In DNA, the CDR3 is TGTGCCAGCAGCTTGGGCAGGGGTAAGGTCTCACCCCTCCACTTT. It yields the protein CASSLGRGKVSPLHF.

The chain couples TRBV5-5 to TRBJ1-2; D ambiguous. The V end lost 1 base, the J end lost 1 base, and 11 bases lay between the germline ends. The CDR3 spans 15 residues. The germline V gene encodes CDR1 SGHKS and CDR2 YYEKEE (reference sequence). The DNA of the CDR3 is TGTGCCAGCAGCTTGCAACAGACAAATAACTATGGCTACACCTTC. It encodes CASSLQQTNNYGYTF.

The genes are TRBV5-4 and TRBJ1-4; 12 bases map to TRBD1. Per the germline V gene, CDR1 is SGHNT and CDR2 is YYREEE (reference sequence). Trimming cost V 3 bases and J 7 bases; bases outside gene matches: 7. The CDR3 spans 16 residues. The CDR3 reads CASSSGTGGNREKLFF. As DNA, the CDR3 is TGTGCCAGCAGCTCCGGGACAGGGGGCAATCGTGAAAAACTGTTTTTT.

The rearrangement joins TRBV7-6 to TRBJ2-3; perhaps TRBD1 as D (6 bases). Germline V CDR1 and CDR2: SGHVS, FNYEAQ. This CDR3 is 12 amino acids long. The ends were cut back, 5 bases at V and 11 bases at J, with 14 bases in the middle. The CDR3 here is CASSPDRLRQYF. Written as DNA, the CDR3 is TGTGCCAGCAGCCCCGACAGGCTTCGGCAGTATTTT. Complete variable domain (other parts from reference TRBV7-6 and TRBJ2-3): GAGVSQSPRYKVTKRGQDVALRCDPISGHVSLYWYRQALGQGPEFLTYFNYEAQQDKSGLPNDRFSAERPEGSISTLTIQRTEQRDSAMYRCASSPDRLRQYFGPGTRLTVL.

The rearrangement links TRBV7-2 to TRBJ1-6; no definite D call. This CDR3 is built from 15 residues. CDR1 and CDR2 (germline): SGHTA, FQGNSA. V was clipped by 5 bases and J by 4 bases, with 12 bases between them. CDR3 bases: TGTGCCAGCAGCGCGAGAAGAGTTTATAATTCACCCCTCCACTTT. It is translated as CASSARRVYNSPLHF.

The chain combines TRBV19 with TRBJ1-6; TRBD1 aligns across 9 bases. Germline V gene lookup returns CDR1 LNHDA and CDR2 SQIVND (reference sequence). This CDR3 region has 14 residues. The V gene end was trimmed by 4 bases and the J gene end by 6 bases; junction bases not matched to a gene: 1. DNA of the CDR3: TGTGCCAGTAGTAAGGACAGGGGTAATTCACCCCTCCACTTT. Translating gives CASSKDRGNSPLHF. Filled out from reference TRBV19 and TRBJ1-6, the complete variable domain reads DGGITQSPKYLFRKEGQNVTLSCEQNLNHDAMYWYRQDPGQGLRLIYYSQIVNDFQKGDIAEGYSVSREKKESFPLTVTSAQKNPTAFYLCASSKDRGNSPLHFGNGTRLTVT.

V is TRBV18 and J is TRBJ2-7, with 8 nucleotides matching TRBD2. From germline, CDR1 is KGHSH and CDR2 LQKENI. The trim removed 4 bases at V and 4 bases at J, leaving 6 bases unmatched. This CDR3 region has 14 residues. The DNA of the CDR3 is TGTGCCAGCTCACTCGGGGGGGGAGATTACGAGCAGTACTTC. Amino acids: CASSLGGGDYEQYF.

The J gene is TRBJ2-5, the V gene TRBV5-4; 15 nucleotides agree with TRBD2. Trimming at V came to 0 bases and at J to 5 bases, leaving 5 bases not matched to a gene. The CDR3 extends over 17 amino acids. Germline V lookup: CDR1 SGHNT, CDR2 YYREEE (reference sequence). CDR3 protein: CASSLEGLAGGRETQYF. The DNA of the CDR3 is TGTGCCAGCAGCTTGGAAGGACTAGCGGGAGGGCGGGAGACCCAGTACTTC. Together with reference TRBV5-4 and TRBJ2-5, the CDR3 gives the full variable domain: ETGVTQSPTHLIKTRGQQVTLRCSSQSGHNTVSWYQQALGQGPQFIFQYYREEENGRGNFPPRFSGLQFPNYSSELNVNALELDDSALYLCASSLEGLAGGRETQYFGPGTRLLVL.

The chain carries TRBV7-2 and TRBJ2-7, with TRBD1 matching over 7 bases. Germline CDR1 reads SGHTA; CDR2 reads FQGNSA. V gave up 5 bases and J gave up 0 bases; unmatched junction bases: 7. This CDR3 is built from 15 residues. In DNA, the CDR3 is TGTGCCAGCAGCCGTGACAGGGAGAGCTCCTACGAGCAGTACGTC. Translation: CASSRDRESSYEQYV.

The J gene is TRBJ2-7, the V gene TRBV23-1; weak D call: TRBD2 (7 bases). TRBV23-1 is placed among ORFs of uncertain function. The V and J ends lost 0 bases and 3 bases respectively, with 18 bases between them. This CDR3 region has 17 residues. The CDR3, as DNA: TGCGCCAGCAGTCAATCGACGGGGAGGGGGAAGAGCTACGAGCAGTACGTC. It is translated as CASSQSTGRGKSYEQYV.

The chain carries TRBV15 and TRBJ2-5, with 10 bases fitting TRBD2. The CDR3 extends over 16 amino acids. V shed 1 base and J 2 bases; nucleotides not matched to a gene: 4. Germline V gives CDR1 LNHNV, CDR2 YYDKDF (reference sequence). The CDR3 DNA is TGTGCCACCAGCAGAGGGCCTAGCGGGGGTCAAGAGACCCAGTACTTC. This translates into CATSRGPSGGQETQYF.

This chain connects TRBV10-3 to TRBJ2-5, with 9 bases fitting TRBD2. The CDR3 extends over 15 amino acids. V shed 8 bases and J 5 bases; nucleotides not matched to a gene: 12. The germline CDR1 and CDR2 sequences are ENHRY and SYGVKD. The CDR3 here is CAIGSSGRGGETQYF. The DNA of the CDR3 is TGTGCCATCGGGAGTAGCGGGAGAGGTGGGGAGACCCAGTACTTC.

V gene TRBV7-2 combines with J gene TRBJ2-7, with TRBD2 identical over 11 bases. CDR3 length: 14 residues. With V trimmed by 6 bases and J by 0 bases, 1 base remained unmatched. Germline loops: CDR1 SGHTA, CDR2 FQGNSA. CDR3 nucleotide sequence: TGTGCCAGCAGGCTAGCGGGGGGCTCCTACGAGCAGTACTTC. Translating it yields CASRLAGGSYEQYF.

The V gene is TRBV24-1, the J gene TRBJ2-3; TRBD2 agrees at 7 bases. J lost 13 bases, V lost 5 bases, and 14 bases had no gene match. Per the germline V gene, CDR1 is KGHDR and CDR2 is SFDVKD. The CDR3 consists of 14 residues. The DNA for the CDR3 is TGTGCCACCAGTGCTCACACGGGGGTAGCGGGCAAGTATTTT. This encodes CATSAHTGVAGKYF.

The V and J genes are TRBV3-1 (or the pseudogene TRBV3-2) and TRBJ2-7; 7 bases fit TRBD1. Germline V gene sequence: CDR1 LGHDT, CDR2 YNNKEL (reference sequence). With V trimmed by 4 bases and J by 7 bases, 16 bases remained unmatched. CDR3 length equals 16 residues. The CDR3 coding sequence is TGTGCCAGCAGCCCAGGTGTAGGGACAGCTCTACGAGAGCAGTACTTC. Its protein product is CASSPGVGTALREQYF.

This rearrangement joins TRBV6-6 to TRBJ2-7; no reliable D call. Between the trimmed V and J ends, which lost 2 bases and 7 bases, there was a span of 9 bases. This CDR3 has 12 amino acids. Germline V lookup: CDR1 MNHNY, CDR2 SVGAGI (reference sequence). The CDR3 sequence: CASSYSNWEQYV. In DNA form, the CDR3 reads TGTGCCAGCAGTTACAGCAACTGGGAGCAGTACGTC.

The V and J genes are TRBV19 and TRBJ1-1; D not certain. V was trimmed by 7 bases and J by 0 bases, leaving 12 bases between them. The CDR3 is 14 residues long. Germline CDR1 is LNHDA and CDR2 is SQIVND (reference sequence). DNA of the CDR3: TGTGCCAGTAAGGGAGCTTCCCTGAACACTGAAGCTTTCTTT. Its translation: CASKGASLNTEAFF.

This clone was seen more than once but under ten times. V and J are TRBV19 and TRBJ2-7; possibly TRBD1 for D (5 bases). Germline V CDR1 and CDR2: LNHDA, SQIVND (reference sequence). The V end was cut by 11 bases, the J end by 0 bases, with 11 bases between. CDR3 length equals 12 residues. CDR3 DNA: TGTGCCCCAAGAGACAGCTCCTACGAGCAGTACGTC. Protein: CAPRDSSYEQYV.